One sample yielded the 10 T cell receptor beta chains listed below, sequenced in a study of Ad26.COV2.S vaccination and SARS-CoV-2 variants. This sample's treatment: about 20 received Ad26.COV2.S at low or high dose, single or two shots; several received placebo; per-sample allocation not given. At day 63 after the first vaccine or placebo injection, samples were drawn. Sequencing used immunoSEQ multiplex PCR; TCRdb keeps in-frame clones, though not all of them. The table shows about 220,000 clones, with approximately 90% occurring only once. Specimen: peripheral blood, collected in a trial of Ad26.COV2.S vaccine versus placebo. Receptors originate from a person aged 18-65 years who received the Ad26.COV2.S COVID-19 vaccine or a placebo.

J is TRBJ2-2 and V is TRBV24-1; 9 positions agree with TRBD1. The CDR3 loop spans 16 amino acids. With 5 bases clipped from V and 3 bases from J, the junction kept 6 bases outside the gene matches. CDR1 and CDR2 (germline): KGHDR, SFDVKD. CDR3 coding DNA: TGTGCCACCAGTGGTTCTTGGACAGGGGACACCGGGGAGCTGTTTTTT. This translates into CATSGSWTGDTGELFF.

The chain has TRBV7-9 and TRBJ1-5; D uncertain. Per the germline V gene, CDR1 is SEHNR and CDR2 is FQNEAQ (reference sequence). The ends were cut back, 0 bases at V and 9 bases at J, with 6 bases in the middle. This CDR3 has 12 residues. The DNA for the CDR3 is TGTGCCAGCAGCTTAGCGAGCTGGCCCCAGCATTTT. Protein sequence: CASSLASWPQHF.

Only a few counts were recorded for this clone. The chain carries TRBV4-2 and TRBJ2-7, with 10 bases matching TRBD2. V shed 0 bases and J 3 bases; nucleotides not matched to a gene: 2. There are 15 residues in the CDR3. The V gene's germline CDR1 is LGHNA and CDR2 YNFKEQ. CDR3 in DNA: TGTGCCAGCAGCCAAGATCTAGCGGGAGTCTACGAGCAGTACTTC. It is translated as CASSQDLAGVYEQYF.

The V call is TRBV11-2, the J call TRBJ2-1; 9 bases fit TRBD1. This CDR3 region has 17 residues. J lost 1 base, V lost 1 base, and 5 bases had no gene match. Germline CDR1 and CDR2: SGHAT and FQNNGV. The CDR3 loop is CASSLAAGTGSYNEQFF. Here the CDR3 DNA reads TGTGCCAGCAGCTTAGCCGCAGGGACAGGGTCCTACAATGAGCAGTTCTTC. The variable domain in full, with the rest retrieved from reference TRBV11-2 and TRBJ2-1, is EAGVAQSPRYKIIEKRQSVAFWCNPISGHATLYWYQQILGQGPKLLIQFQNNGVVDDSQLPKDRFSAERLKGVDSTLKIQPAKLEDSAVYLCASSLAAGTGSYNEQFFGPGTRLTVL.

The V call is TRBV30, the J call TRBJ1-2; 9 bases map to TRBD1. V lost 3 bases, J lost 5 bases, and 4 bases stayed unmatched. CDR3 length: 13 residues. Germline V gives CDR1 GTSNPN, CDR2 SVGIG (reference sequence). The CDR3 DNA reads TGTGCCTGGAGGGGACAGGGAGAATATGGCTACACCTTC. Amino acids: CAWRGQGEYGYTF.

The rearrangement uses TRBV30 and TRBJ2-7, with a possible D match to TRBD1 (6 bases). The germline V and J ends were trimmed by 8 bases and 6 bases, with 14 bases remaining between them. Germline V lookup: CDR1 GTSNPN, CDR2 SVGIG (reference sequence). The length of the CDR3 is 11 residues. The CDR3 coding sequence is TGTGCCGGACGTGAGGGGGTCGAGCAGTACTTC. Translation gives CAGREGVEQYF.

The chain combines TRBV5-6 with TRBJ1-5; a weak D match, TRBD1 (5 bases). Trimming cost V 2 bases and J 0 bases, with 12 bases left between them. CDR1 and CDR2 (germline): SGHDT, YYEEEE. The CDR3 runs to 16 residues. The CDR3 DNA sequence: TGTGCCAGCAGCTTCGGGGGAGGGAGTAGCAATCAGCCCCAGCATTTT. Its translation: CASSFGGGSSNQPQHF.

This rearrangement joins TRBV19 to TRBJ2-7, with D perhaps TRBD2 (5 bases). The CDR3 loop spans 16 amino acids. Germline CDR1 LNHDA, CDR2 SQIVND (reference sequence). The V and J ends lost 4 bases and 0 bases respectively, with 16 bases between them. The CDR3 region has the DNA TGTGCCAGTAGTACACTAGACTCCCAACACTCCTACGAGCAGTACTTC. Amino acid sequence: CASSTLDSQHSYEQYF.

The rearrangement links TRBV11-2 to TRBJ1-1; D is possibly TRBD1 (5 bases). CDR3 size: 12 residues. Looked up from germline, CDR1 is SGHAT and CDR2 is FQNNGV. Deletions cut 6 bases from V and 7 bases from J, with 12 bases between. DNA for the CDR3: TGTGCCAGCAGGCACCCGGGGGGTGAAGCTTTCTTT. Translating it yields CASRHPGGEAFF.

This chain links TRBV19 with TRBJ2-7; unclear D gene. The CDR3 covers 15 residues. The V and J ends lost 6 bases and 3 bases respectively, with 18 bases between them. CDR1 is LNHDA, CDR2 SQIVND, per germline (reference sequence). In nucleotides, the CDR3 is TGTGCCAGTAGGGTAACCGGGTCACAGCGCTACGAGCAGTACTTC. Translated: CASRVTGSQRYEQYF.